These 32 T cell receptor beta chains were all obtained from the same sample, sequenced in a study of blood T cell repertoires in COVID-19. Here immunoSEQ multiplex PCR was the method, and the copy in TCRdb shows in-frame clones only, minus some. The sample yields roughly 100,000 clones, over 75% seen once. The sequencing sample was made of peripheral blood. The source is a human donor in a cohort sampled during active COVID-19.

The CDR3, as DNA: TGTGCCAGCAGCTTACGGGTAAATGGACTAGCGGGAACCTACGAGCAGTACTTC. Translating it yields CASSLRVNGLAGTYEQYF. The rearrangement links TRBV7-8 to TRBJ2-7; 12 bases line up with TRBD2. This CDR3 is 18 amino acids long. The trim removed 2 bases at V and 2 bases at J, leaving 10 bases unmatched. Germline CDR1 SGHVS, CDR2 FQNEAQ.

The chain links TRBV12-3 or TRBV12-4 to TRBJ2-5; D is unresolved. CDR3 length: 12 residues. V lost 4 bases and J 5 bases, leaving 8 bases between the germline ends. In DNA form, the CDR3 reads TGTGCCAGCAGTTCCCCCTCGGAGACCCAGTACTTC. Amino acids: CASSSPSETQYF.

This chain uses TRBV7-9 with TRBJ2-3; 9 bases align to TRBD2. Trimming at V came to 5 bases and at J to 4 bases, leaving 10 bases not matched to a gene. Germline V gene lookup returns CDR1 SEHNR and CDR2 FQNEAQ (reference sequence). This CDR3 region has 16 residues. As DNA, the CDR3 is TGTGCCAGCAGCCCTCGCCTAGCGGGGTCGTCAGATACGCAGTATTTT. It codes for CASSPRLAGSSDTQYF.

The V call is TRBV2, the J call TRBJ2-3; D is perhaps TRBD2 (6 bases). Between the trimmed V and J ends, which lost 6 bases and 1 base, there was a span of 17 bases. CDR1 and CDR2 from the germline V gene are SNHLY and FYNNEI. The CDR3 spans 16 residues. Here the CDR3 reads CASRLGTFKGTDTQYF. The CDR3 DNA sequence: TGTGCCAGCAGGTTGGGGACTTTTAAGGGCACAGATACGCAGTATTTT.

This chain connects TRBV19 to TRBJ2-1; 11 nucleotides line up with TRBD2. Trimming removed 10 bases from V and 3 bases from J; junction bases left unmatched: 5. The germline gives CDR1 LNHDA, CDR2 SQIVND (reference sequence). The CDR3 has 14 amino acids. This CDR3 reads CATSGLADYNEQFF. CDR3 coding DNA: TGTGCCACTTCGGGACTAGCGGACTACAATGAGCAGTTCTTC.

CDR3 sequence: CASSVTGGKGYGYTF. CDR3 coding DNA: TGTGCCAGCAGCGTGACAGGGGGCAAGGGCTATGGCTACACCTTC. The chain carries TRBV7-9 and TRBJ1-2, with 10 bases fitting TRBD1. From germline, CDR1 is SEHNR and CDR2 FQNEAQ (reference sequence). The CDR3 has 15 residues. The V segment lost 5 bases and the J segment 4 bases; nucleotides outside the gene matches: 7.

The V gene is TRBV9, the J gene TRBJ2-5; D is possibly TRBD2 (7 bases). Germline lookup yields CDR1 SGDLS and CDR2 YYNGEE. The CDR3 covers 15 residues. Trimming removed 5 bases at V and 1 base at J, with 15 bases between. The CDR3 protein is CASRRGPGGQETQYF. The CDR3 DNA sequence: TGTGCCAGCAGGCGGGGGCCCGGGGGCCAAGAGACCCAGTACTTC.

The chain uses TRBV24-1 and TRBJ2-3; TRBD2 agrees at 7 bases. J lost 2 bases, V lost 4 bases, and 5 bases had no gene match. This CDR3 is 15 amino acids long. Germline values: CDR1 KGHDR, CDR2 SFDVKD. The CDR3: CATSDPGTITDTQYF. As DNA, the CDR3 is TGTGCCACCAGTGACCCAGGGACTATCACAGATACGCAGTATTTT.

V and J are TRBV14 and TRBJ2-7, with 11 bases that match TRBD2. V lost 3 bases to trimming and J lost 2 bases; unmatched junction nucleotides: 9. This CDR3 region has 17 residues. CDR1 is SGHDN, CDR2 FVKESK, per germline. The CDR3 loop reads CASSHWTSGPLTYEQYF. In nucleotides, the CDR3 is TGTGCCAGCAGCCATTGGACTAGCGGGCCTTTGACCTACGAGCAGTACTTC. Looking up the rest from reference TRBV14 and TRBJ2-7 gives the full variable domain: EAGVTQFPSHSVIEKGQTVTLRCDPISGHDNLYWYRRVMGKEIKFLLHFVKESKQDESGMPNNRFLAERTGGTYSTLKVQPAELEDSGVYFCASSHWTSGPLTYEQYFGPGTRLTVT.

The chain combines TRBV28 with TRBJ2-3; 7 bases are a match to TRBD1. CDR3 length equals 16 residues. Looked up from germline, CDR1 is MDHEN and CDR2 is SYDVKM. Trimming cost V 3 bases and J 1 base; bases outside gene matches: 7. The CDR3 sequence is CASSFIGDSRTDTQYF. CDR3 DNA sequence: TGTGCCAGCAGTTTTATTGGGGACAGCCGCACAGATACGCAGTATTTT.

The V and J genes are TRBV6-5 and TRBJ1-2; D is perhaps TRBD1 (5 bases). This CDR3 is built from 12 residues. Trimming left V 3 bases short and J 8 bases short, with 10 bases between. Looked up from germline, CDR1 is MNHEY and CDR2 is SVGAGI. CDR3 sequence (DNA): TGTGCCAGCAGTTATAGGGGCGAAGGCTACACCTTC. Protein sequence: CASSYRGEGYTF.

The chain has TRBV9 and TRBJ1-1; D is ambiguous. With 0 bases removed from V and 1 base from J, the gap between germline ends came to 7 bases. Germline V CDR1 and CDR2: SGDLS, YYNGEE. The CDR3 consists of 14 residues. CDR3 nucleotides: TGTGCCAGCAGCGTAGATCCCCAGAACACTGAAGCTTTCTTT. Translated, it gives CASSVDPQNTEAFF.

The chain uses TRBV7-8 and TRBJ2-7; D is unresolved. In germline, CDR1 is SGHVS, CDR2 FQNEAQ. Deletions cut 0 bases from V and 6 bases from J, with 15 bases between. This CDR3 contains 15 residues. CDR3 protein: CASSLAGGRATEQYF. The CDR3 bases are TGTGCCAGCAGCTTAGCGGGTGGCAGAGCGACCGAGCAGTACTTC.

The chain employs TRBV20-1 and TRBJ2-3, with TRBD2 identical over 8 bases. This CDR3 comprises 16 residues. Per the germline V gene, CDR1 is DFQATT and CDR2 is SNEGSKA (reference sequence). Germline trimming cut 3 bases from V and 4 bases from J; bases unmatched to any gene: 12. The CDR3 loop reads CSASPLGRAFPDTQYF. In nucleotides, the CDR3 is TGCAGTGCTAGTCCCCTCGGGAGGGCCTTTCCAGATACGCAGTATTTT.

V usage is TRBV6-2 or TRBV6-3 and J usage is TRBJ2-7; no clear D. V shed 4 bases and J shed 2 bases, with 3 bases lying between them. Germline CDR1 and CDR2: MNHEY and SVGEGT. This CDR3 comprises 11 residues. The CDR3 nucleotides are TGTGCCAGCAGTTTAACCTACGAGCAGTACTTC. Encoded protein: CASSLTYEQYF.

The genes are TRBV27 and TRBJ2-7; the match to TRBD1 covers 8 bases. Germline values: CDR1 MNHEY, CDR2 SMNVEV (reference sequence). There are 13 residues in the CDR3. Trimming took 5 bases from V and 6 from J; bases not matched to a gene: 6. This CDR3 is CASSNRGSGEQYF. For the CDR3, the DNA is TGTGCCAGCAGTAACAGGGGGTCAGGCGAGCAGTACTTC.

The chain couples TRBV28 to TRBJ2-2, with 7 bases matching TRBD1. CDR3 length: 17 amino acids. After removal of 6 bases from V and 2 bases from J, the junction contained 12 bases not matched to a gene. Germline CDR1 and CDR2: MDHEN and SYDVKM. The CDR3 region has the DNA TGTGCCAGCAGCCCCGGGAACAGGGGATTAAACACCGGGGAGCTGTTTTTT. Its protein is CASSPGNRGLNTGELFF.

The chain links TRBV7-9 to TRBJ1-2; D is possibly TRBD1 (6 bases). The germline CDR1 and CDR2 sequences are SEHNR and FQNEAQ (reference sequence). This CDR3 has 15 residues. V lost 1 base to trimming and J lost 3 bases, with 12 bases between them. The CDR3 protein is CASSLDAGAHYGYTF. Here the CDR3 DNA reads TGTGCCAGCAGCTTAGATGCGGGGGCTCACTATGGCTACACCTTC.

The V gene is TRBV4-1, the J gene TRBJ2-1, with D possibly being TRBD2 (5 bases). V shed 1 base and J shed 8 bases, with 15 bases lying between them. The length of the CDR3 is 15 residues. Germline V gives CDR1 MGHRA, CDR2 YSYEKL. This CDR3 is CASSQAWAGSDEQFF. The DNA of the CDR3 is TGCGCCAGCAGCCAAGCTTGGGCGGGTAGCGATGAGCAGTTCTTC.

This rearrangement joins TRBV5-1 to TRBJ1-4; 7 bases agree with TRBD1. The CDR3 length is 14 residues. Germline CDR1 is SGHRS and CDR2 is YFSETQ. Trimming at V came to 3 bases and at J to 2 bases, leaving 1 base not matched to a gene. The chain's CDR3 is CASSSTGTNEKLFF. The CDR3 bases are TGCGCCAGCAGCTCGACAGGGACTAATGAAAAACTGTTTTTT. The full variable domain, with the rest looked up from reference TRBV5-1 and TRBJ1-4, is KAGVTQTPRYLIKTRGQQVTLSCSPISGHRSVSWYQQTPGQGLQFLFEYFSETQRNKGNFPGRFSGRQFSNSRSEMNVSTLELGDSALYLCASSSTGTNEKLFFGSGTQLSVL.

CDR3 coding DNA: TGTGCCAGCAGTTACCAACAGGGGTCCTACGAGCAGTACTTC. Translated: CASSYQQGSYEQYF. The chain recombines TRBV28 with TRBJ2-7; 7 nucleotides match TRBD1. The trim removed 4 bases at V and 1 base at J, leaving 4 bases unmatched. This CDR3 region has 14 residues. The germline V gene has CDR1 MDHEN and CDR2 SYDVKM.

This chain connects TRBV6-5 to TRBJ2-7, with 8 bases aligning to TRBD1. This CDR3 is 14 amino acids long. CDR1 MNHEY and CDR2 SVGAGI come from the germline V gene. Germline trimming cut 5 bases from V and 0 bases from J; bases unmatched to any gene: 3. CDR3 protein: CASSHRGSSYEQYF. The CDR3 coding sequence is TGTGCCAGCAGTCACAGGGGGTCCTCCTACGAGCAGTACTTC.

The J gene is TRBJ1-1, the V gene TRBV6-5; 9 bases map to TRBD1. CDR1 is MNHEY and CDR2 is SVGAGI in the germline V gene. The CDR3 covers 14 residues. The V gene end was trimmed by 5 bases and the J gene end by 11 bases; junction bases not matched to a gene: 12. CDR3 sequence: CASSNPGQGIRAFF. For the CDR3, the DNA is TGTGCCAGCAGTAACCCGGGACAGGGCATTAGGGCTTTCTTT.

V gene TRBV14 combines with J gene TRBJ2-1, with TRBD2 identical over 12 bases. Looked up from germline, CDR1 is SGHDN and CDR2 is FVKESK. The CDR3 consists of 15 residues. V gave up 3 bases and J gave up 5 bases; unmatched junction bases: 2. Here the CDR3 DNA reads TGTGCCAGCAGCCACGGACTAGCGGGGAACAATGAGCAGTTCTTC. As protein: CASSHGLAGNNEQFF.

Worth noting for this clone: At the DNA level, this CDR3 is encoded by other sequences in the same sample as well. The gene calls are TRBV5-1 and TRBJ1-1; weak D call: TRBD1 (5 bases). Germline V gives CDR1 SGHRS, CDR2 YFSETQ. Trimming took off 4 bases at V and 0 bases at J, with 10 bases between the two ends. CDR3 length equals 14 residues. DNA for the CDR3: TGCGCCAGCAGCCCGGACACTCTGAACACTGAAGCTTTCTTT. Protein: CASSPDTLNTEAFF.

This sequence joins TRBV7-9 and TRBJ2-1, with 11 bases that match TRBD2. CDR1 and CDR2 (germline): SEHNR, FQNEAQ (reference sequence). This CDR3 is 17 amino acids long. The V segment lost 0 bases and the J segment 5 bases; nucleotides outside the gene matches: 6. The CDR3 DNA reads TGTGCCAGCAGCTTAGCTGTAGCGGGAGGGAGAGACAATGAGCAGTTCTTC. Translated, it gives CASSLAVAGGRDNEQFF. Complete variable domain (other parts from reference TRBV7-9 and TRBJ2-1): DTGVSQNPRHKITKRGQNVTFRCDPISEHNRLYWYRQTLGQGPEFLTYFQNEAQLEKSRLLSDRFSAERPKGSFSTLEIQRTEQGDSAMYLCASSLAVAGGRDNEQFFGPGTRLTVL.

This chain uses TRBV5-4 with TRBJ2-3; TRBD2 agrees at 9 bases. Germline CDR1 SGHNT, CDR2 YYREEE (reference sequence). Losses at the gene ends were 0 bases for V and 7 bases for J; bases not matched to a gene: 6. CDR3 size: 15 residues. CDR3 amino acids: CASSLEASGANTQYF. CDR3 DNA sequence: TGTGCCAGCAGCTTGGAAGCTAGCGGGGCAAATACGCAGTATTTT. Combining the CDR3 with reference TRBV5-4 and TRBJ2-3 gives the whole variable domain ETGVTQSPTHLIKTRGQQVTLRCSSQSGHNTVSWYQQALGQGPQFIFQYYREEENGRGNFPPRFSGLQFPNYSSELNVNALELDDSALYLCASSLEASGANTQYFGPGTRLTVL.

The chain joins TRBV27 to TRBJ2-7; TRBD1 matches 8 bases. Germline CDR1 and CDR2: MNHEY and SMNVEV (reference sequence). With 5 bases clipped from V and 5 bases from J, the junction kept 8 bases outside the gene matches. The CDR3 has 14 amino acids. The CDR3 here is CASSVGQERDEQYF. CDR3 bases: TGTGCCAGCAGTGTGGGACAGGAGCGAGACGAGCAGTACTTC.

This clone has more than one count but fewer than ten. CDR3 nucleotides: TGCGCCAGCAGCTTGGAAGACAGGAACACCGGGGAGCTGTTTTTT. Its protein is CASSLEDRNTGELFF. J is TRBJ2-2 and V is TRBV5-1, with D tentatively TRBD1 (5 bases). The CDR3 contains 15 residues. V lost 0 bases and J 1 base, leaving 7 bases between the germline ends. Per the germline V gene, CDR1 is SGHRS and CDR2 is YFSETQ.

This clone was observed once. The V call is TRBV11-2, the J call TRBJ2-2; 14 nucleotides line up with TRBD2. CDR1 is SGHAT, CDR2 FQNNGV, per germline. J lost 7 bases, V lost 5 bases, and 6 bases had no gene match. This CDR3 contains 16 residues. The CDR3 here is CASSLTSGGAFGELFF. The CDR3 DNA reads TGTGCCAGCAGCCTGACTAGCGGGGGGGCCTTCGGGGAGCTGTTTTTT.

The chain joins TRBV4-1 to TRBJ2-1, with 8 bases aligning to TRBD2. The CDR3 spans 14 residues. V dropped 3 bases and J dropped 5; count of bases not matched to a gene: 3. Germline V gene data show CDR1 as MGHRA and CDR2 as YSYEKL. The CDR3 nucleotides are TGCGCCAGCAGCCAGGGACTAGGAAACAATGAGCAGTTCTTC. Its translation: CASSQGLGNNEQFF.

The DNA of the CDR3 is TGTGCCAGCAGGGGACAGGTACCTAACTATGGCTACACCTTC. This translates into CASRGQVPNYGYTF. The chain uses TRBV6-5 and TRBJ1-2, with 8 bases identical to TRBD1. The CDR3 is made up of 14 amino acids. CDR1 is MNHEY, CDR2 SVGAGI, per germline. Trimming removed 6 bases from V and 0 bases from J; junction bases left unmatched: 3.